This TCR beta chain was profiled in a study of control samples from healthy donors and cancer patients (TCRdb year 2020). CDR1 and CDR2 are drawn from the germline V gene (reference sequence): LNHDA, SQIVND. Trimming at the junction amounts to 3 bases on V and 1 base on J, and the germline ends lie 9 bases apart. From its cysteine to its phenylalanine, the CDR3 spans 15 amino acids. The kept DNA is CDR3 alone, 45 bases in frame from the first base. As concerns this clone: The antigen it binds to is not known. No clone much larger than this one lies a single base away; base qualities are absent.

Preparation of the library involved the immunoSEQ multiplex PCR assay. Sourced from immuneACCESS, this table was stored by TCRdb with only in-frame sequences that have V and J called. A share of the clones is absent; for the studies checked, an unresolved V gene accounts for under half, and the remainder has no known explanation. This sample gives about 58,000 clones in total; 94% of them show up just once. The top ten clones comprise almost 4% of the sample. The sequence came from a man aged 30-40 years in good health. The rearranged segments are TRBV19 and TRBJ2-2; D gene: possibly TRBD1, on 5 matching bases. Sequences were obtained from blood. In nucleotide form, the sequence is TGTGCCAGTAGTATCGGACACGGGAACACCGGGGAGCTGTTTTTT. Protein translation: CASSIGHGNTGELFF.